This TCR beta chain was captured in a study of T cells expressing NK-cell markers. Study-wide context: Source material for TCR beta repertoires consisted of sorted CD3+CD56+NKG2C+, CD3+CD56+NKG2C- and CD3+CD56-NKG2C+ T cells. Study outcomes and limitations: Among CD8+ T cells from about six donors, dominant NKG2C+ clonotypes accounted for roughly 1.0-7.0%.

As for this clonotype: Its antigen is currently unknown.

CDR3 length: 17 residues. From germline, CDR1 is DFQATT and CDR2 SNEGSKA (reference sequence). The authors made TCR beta cDNA libraries by 5'RACE template switching. This switching added a universal primer site and UMIs. From its re-call of the 5' RACE reads, TCRdb lists each CDR3 protein once, without DNA. The sample's table shows roughly 450,000 distinct CDR3 sequences. V and J are TRBV20-1 and TRBJ2-1; with no DNA, the TCRdb D assignment of TRBD2 cannot be verified. Sequencing used blood T cells: a sorted CD56 or NKG2C T cell subset, CD4+ or CD8+ T cells, or bulk PBMC T cells (not recorded which). The source of this sequence is a woman between 50 and 59 years old in good health. This CDR3 reads CSATHLRGAGAYNEQFF.